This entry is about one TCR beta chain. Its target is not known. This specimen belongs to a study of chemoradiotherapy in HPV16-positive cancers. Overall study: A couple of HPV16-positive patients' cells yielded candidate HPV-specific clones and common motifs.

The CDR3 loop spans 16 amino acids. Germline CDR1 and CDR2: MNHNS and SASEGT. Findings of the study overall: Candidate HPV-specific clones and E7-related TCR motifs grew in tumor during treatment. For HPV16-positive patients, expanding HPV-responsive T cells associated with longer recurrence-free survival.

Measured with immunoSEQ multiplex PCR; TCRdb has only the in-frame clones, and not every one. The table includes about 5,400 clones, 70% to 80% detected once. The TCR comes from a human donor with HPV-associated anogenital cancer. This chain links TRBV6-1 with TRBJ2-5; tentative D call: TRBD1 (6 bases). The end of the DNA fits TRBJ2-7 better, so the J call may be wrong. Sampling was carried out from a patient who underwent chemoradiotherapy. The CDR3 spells CASSEERTGFTYEQYF. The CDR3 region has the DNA TGTGCCAGCAGTGAAGAAAGAACAGGGTTTACCTACGAGCAGTACTTC.